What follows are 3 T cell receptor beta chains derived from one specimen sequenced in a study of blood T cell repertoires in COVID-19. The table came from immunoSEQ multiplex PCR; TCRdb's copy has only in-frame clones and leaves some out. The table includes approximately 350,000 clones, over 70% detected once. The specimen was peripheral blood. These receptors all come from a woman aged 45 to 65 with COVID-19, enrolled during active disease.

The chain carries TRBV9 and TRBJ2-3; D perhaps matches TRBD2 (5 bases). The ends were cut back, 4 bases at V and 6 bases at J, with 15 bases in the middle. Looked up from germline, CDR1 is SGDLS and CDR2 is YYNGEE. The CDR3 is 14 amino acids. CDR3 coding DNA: TGTGCCAGCAGCCGCCTGAGGGTATTGGATACGCAGTATTTT. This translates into CASSRLRVLDTQYF.

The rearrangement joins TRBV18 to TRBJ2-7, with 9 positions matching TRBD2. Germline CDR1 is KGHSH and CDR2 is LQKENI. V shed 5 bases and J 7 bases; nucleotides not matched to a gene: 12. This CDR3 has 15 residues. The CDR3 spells CASSFAGGPREEQYF. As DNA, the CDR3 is TGTGCCAGCTCATTCGCGGGGGGGCCTCGGGAAGAGCAGTACTTC.

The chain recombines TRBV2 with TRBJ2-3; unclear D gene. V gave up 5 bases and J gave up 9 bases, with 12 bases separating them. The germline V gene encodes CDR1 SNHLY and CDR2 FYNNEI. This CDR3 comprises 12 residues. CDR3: CASSSTAYTQYF. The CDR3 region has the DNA TGTGCCAGCAGTTCTACCGCCTACACGCAGTATTTT.